A single TCR beta chain is shown here with its context. The antigen is unknown. The CDR3 totals 15 residues. Germline V lookup: CDR1 PRHDT, CDR2 FYEKMQ (reference sequence). V shed 5 bases and J 4 bases; nucleotides not matched to a gene: 8. These data are taken from a study of shared clonotypes between healthy human individuals. General study findings and limits: Rarefaction analysis demonstrated incomplete sorted-subset sequencing notwithstanding large depth.

Only in-frame clones appear in the TCRdb table, and some are missing; sequencing was by immunoSEQ multiplex PCR. The table has 1,500,000 or so clones, more than 95% seen once. Material: naive CD4+ T cells sorted from blood. Specified subset: CD45RA+ positively selected. The chain employs TRBV13 and TRBJ2-7; the match to TRBD1 covers 10 bases. The clonotype comes from a man between 25 and 39 years old in good health. The CDR3 DNA reads TGTGCCAGCAGCGACCGGGACAGGGGATCGTACGAGCAGTACTTC. Protein product: CASSDRDRGSYEQYF.